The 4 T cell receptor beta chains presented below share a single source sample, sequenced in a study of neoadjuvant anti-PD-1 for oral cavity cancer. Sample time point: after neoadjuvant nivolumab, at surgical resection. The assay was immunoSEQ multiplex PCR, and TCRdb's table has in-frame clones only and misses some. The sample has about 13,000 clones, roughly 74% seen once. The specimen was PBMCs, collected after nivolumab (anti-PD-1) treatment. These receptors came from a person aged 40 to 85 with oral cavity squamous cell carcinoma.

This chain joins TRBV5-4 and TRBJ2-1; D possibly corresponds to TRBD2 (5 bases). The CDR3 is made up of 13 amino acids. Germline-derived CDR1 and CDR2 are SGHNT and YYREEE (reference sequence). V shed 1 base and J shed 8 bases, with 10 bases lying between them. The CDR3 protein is CASSLSSYDEQFF. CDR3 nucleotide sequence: TGTGCCAGCAGCTTGTCTAGCTATGATGAGCAGTTCTTC.

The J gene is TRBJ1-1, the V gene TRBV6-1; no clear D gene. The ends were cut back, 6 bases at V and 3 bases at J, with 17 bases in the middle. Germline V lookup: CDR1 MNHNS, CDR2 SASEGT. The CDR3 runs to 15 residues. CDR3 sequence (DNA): TGTGCCAGCAGCCTCGGGGTCGGCGGGGACACTGAAGCTTTCTTT. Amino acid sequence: CASSLGVGGDTEAFF.

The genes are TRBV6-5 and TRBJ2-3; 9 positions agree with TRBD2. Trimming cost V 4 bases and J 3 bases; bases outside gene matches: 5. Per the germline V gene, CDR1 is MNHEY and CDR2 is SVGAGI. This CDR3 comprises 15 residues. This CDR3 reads CASSSSGVGTDTQYF. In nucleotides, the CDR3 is TGTGCCAGCAGTTCTAGCGGGGTGGGGACAGATACGCAGTATTTT.

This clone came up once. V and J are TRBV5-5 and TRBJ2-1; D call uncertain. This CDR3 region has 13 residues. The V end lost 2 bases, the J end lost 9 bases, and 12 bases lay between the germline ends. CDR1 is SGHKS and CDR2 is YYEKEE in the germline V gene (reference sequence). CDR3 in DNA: TGTGCCAGCAGCTTAGGCACCACCATTGAGCAGTTCTTC. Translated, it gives CASSLGTTIEQFF.